This TCR beta chain came from a study of T cell repertoires in cytomegalovirus infection. Findings and limits, study-wide: Totalled public TCR beta family frequency picked out people who carried CMV plus the relevant HLA.

Germline assignment: CDR1 DFQATT and CDR2 SNEGSKA (reference sequence). Between the trimmed V and J ends, which lost 5 bases and 1 base, there was a span of 14 bases. The CDR3 consists of 14 residues. The sample holds a few counts of this clonotype. The antigen remains unidentified. Using its own MiXCR run on the reads, TCRdb lists one record per CDR3 protein. The top ten hold 10% of the sample, which has hundreds of thousands of distinct CDR3 sequences, around 11% seen once. V gene TRBV20-1 combines with J gene TRBJ1-1; D ambiguous. The sequencing input was PBMCs. This clonotype was obtained from a human donor in good health (CMV status not recorded). Some clones in this sample may be carry-over from other donors' samples. The CDR3 sequence: CSARREGPNTEAFF. CDR3 DNA: TGCAGTGCTCGGCGGGAGGGCCCGAACACTGAAGCTTTCTTT.